This T cell receptor beta chain derives from a study of CD8 T cells in Susac syndrome. When the RNA was reverse transcribed, random hexamers were used with an input of 0.5 to 1 ug. Amplification of TCR beta CDR3 was carried out by immunoSEQ multiplex PCR, which covered 54 Vbeta and 13 Jbeta segments. From the immunoSEQ multiplex PCR reads, TCRdb called clonotypes with MiXCR, one entry per CDR3 protein. The sample comprises around 80,000 distinct CDR3 sequences, approximately 93% of which are singletons, and around 0.45% rests with the top ten. CD8+ and CD4+ blood T cells underwent TCR beta sequencing. TEMRA cells were FACS-enriched, unlike CD8+ and CD4+ T cells, which were negatively isolated. The study, taken as a whole, reports: The total CD8+ repertoires contained under 20 Susac-specific public clones, and the CD8+ TEMRA repertoires contained five.

On this clonotype itself: Its antigen is currently unknown.

This CDR3 contains 13 residues. V trimming: 3 bases; J trimming: 3 bases; junction bases outside the gene matches: 0. Germline V gives CDR1 KGHSH, CDR2 LQKENI. The clonotype originates from a human donor with Susac syndrome. The rearrangement links TRBV18 to TRBJ2-5; 8 positions agree with TRBD1. Sequencing input: CD8+ T cells from PBMCs. CDR3 residues: CASSPGQEETQYF. The CDR3 nucleotides read TGTGCCAGCTCACCGGGACAGGAAGAGACCCAGTACTTC.